The entry below gives a single T cell receptor (beta chain) sequence along with its context. Its antigen is still unknown. The data are from a study of shared clonotypes between healthy human individuals. Study-level findings and limits: Only blood was sampled, and tissue TCR repertoires likely differ from blood ones. Naive subsets generally had larger estimated richness than memory subsets.

Every subset had its genomic DNA shared out evenly among several immunoSEQ plates. The protocol was immunoSEQ multiplex PCR, while the TCRdb copy is restricted to in-frame clones and leaves out a portion. The profile shows over 2 million clones, roughly 94% of them singletons. Germline V CDR1 and CDR2: SGDLS, YYNGEE. The CDR3 covers 15 residues. V lost 4 bases and J lost 0, with 14 bases in between. The chain couples TRBV9 to TRBJ2-7; maybe TRBD1 (6 bases). The source material was naive CD4+ T cells sorted from blood. Subset given: CD45RA+ positively selected. The clonotype comes from a man between 18 and 35 years old in good health. CDR3 bases: TGTGCCAGCAGCCCGGGACACGGGATCTCCTACGAGCAGTACTTC. Protein product: CASSPGHGISYEQYF.